These 15 T cell receptor beta chains came from one sample sequenced in a study of cytomegalovirus exposure and HLA in healthy donors. With 60 Vbeta and 13 Jbeta primers, the PCR was carried out. TCRdb's copy holds only in-frame clones and misses some; the assay was immunoSEQ multiplex PCR. Here the sample spans about 150,000 clones, 60% to 85% being singletons. The sequenced sample consisted of PBMCs. The receptors come from a middle-aged woman in good health and CMV-seropositive.

The rearrangement joins TRBV15 to TRBJ2-2; perhaps TRBD2 as D (5 bases). Germline lookup yields CDR1 LNHNV and CDR2 YYDKDF (reference sequence). The CDR3 is 15 amino acids. V lost 0 bases and J 1 base, leaving 6 bases between the germline ends. The DNA of the CDR3 is TGTGCCACCAGCAGAGATCGGGGGAACACCGGGGAGCTGTTTTTT. Protein product: CATSRDRGNTGELFF.

CDR3 residues: CASNQQPGQRDTDTQYF. In DNA, the CDR3 is TGCGCCAGCAACCAACAGCCGGGACAGCGAGACACAGATACGCAGTATTTT. The chain is built from TRBV5-1 and TRBJ2-3; 7 bases match TRBD1. With 6 bases clipped from V and 2 bases from J, the junction kept 15 bases outside the gene matches. This CDR3 has 17 residues. Germline V gives CDR1 SGHRS, CDR2 YFSETQ. The whole variable domain, filled in from reference TRBV5-1 and TRBJ2-3, reads KAGVTQTPRYLIKTRGQQVTLSCSPISGHRSVSWYQQTPGQGLQFLFEYFSETQRNKGNFPGRFSGRQFSNSRSEMNVSTLELGDSALYLCASNQQPGQRDTDTQYFGPGTRLTVL.

The chain joins TRBV11-2 to TRBJ1-2, with D uncertain. V lost 4 bases to trimming and J lost 2 bases, with 8 bases between them. CDR1 is SGHAT, CDR2 FQNNGV, per germline. CDR3 length: 13 amino acids. CDR3: CASSSVGNYGYTF. The CDR3 DNA sequence: TGTGCCAGCAGCTCCGTCGGGAACTATGGCTACACCTTC.

J is TRBJ1-1 and V is TRBV30, with 7 bases fitting TRBD1. Trimming took 5 bases from V and 0 from J; bases not matched to a gene: 6. Germline CDR1 reads GTSNPN; CDR2 reads SVGIG (reference sequence). This CDR3 region has 14 residues. CDR3 sequence reads: CAWGGTGVNTEAFF. The CDR3 DNA is TGTGCCTGGGGGGGAACAGGGGTGAACACTGAAGCTTTCTTT.

This chain uses TRBV2 with TRBJ1-2; 7 bases map to TRBD1. This CDR3 comprises 14 residues. From germline, CDR1 is SNHLY and CDR2 FYNNEI. The trim removed 6 bases at V and 4 bases at J, leaving 8 bases unmatched. Here the CDR3 reads CASRRQGVSYGYTF. CDR3 bases: TGTGCCAGCAGGCGACAGGGTGTTAGCTATGGCTACACCTTC.

The chain uses TRBV6-1 and TRBJ2-7; D might be TRBD1 (7 bases). This CDR3 is built from 14 residues. Germline loops: CDR1 MNHNS, CDR2 SASEGT. Between the trimmed V and J ends, which lost 5 bases and 1 base, there was a span of 12 bases. The CDR3 here is CASSPQGGSYEQYF. The CDR3 nucleotides read TGTGCCAGCAGTCCCCAGGGGGGTTCCTACGAGCAGTACTTC.

The chain employs TRBV5-1 and TRBJ2-5; TRBD1 aligns across 9 bases. The CDR3 runs 13 residues. V trimming: 7 bases; J trimming: 5 bases; junction bases outside the gene matches: 6. Germline assignment: CDR1 SGHRS and CDR2 YFSETQ. Here the CDR3 reads CASGQGLGETQYF. The DNA of the CDR3 is TGCGCCAGCGGACAGGGGTTAGGGGAGACCCAGTACTTC.

The rearrangement links TRBV19 to TRBJ1-5; 7 bases agree with TRBD1. The trim removed 5 bases at V and 2 bases at J, leaving 9 bases unmatched. From germline, CDR1 is LNHDA and CDR2 SQIVND (reference sequence). The CDR3 spans 16 residues. In DNA, the CDR3 is TGTGCCAGTAGTTTCGAGGGGGCGCGGGGCAATCAGCCCCAGCATTTT. Encoded protein: CASSFEGARGNQPQHF.

The chain combines TRBV9 with TRBJ1-2; TRBD1 agrees at 8 bases. This CDR3 has 13 amino acids. CDR1 and CDR2 (germline): SGDLS, YYNGEE. V dropped 3 bases and J dropped 5; count of bases not matched to a gene: 3. The CDR3 region has the DNA TGTGCCAGCAGCGCAGGGGGCGGGTATGGCTACACCTTC. It yields the protein CASSAGGGYGYTF.

J is TRBJ2-3 and V is TRBV9, with 7 bases identical to TRBD2. Trimming removed 4 bases from V and 1 base from J; junction bases left unmatched: 3. There are 14 residues in the CDR3. Germline V lookup: CDR1 SGDLS, CDR2 YYNGEE. The CDR3 DNA follows: TGTGCCAGCAGCCGGGCGGGGGGCACAGATACGCAGTATTTT. This sequence encodes CASSRAGGTDTQYF.

The chain links TRBV5-1 to TRBJ2-2; a possible D gene is TRBD1 (6 bases). The CDR3 runs to 15 residues. Trimming pared 0 bases from V and 1 base from J, leaving 7 bases between. CDR1 and CDR2 (germline): SGHRS, YFSETQ. CDR3 coding DNA: TGCGCCAGCAGCTTGGCGACAGGGAACACCGGGGAGCTGTTTTTT. It is translated as CASSLATGNTGELFF. The whole variable domain, filled in from reference TRBV5-1 and TRBJ2-2, reads KAGVTQTPRYLIKTRGQQVTLSCSPISGHRSVSWYQQTPGQGLQFLFEYFSETQRNKGNFPGRFSGRQFSNSRSEMNVSTLELGDSALYLCASSLATGNTGELFFGEGSRLTVL.

This clone occurred a few times. The V gene is TRBV18, the J gene TRBJ2-6, with 8 bases that match TRBD1. The V and J ends lost 3 bases and 0 bases, in that order; junction bases with no gene match: 7. The CDR3 is 18 residues long. Germline lookup yields CDR1 KGHSH and CDR2 LQKENI. CDR3 DNA sequence: TGTGCCAGCTCACCTCAGGACAGGGTGAGCTCTGGGGCCAACGTCCTGACTTTC. Protein: CASSPQDRVSSGANVLTF.

For this clone: The same CDR3 arises from other DNA sequences in this sample as well. This chain connects TRBV5-1 to TRBJ2-2; 9 bases fit TRBD1. Germline values: CDR1 SGHRS, CDR2 YFSETQ. Unmatched junction bases numbered 8, after V lost 8 bases and J lost 3 bases. CDR3 length equals 15 residues. Here the CDR3 DNA reads TGCGCCAGTCTTCCGGGACAGGGTTACACCGGGGAGCTGTTTTTT. Residues: CASLPGQGYTGELFF.

This chain uses TRBV6-1 with TRBJ2-7; 10 bases map to TRBD1. The length of the CDR3 is 16 residues. V lost 1 base to trimming and J lost 4 bases; unmatched junction nucleotides: 7. The germline CDR1 and CDR2 sequences are MNHNS and SASEGT. The chain's CDR3 is CASSEVFGTGVYEQYF. In DNA, the CDR3 is TGTGCCAGCAGTGAAGTTTTTGGGACAGGGGTATACGAGCAGTACTTC.

This chain uses TRBV5-5 with TRBJ1-5, with 9 bases aligning to TRBD1. This CDR3 region has 13 residues. Germline CDR1 is SGHKS and CDR2 is YYEKEE (reference sequence). J gave up 12 bases and V 4 bases, and 8 bases lay outside the gene matches. The CDR3 region is CASSTTRDRVQHF. DNA for the CDR3: TGTGCCAGCAGCACGACCCGGGACAGGGTCCAGCATTTT.